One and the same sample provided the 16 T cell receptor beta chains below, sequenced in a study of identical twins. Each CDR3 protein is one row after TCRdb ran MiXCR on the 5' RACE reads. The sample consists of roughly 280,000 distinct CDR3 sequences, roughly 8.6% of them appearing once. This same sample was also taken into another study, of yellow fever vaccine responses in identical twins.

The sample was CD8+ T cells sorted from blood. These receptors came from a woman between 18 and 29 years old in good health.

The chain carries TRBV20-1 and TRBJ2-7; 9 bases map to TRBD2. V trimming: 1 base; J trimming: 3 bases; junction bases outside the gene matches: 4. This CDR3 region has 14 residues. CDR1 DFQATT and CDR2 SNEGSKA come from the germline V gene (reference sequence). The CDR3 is CSARVLAGDYEQYF. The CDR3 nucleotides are TGCAGTGCTAGAGTCTTAGCGGGGGACTACGAGCAGTACTTC.

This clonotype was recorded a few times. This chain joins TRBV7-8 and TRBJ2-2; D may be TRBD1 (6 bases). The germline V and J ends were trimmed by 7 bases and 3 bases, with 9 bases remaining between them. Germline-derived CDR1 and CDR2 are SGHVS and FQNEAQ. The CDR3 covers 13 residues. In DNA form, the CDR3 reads TGTGCCAGCATCGCAGGGGACACCGGGGAGCTGTTTTTT. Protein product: CASIAGDTGELFF.

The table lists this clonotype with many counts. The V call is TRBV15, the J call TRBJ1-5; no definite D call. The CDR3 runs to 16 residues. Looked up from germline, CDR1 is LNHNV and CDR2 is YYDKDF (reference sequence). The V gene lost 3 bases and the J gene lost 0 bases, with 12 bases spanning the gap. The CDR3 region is CATSSQTEYSNQPQHF. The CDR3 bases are TGTGCCACCAGCAGCCAGACTGAGTATAGCAATCAGCCCCAGCATTTT.

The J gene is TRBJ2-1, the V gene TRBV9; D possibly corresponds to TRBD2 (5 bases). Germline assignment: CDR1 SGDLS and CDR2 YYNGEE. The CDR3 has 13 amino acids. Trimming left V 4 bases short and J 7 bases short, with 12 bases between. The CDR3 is CASSPGGGNEQFF. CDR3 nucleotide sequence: TGTGCCAGCAGCCCTGGAGGTGGAAATGAGCAGTTCTTC.

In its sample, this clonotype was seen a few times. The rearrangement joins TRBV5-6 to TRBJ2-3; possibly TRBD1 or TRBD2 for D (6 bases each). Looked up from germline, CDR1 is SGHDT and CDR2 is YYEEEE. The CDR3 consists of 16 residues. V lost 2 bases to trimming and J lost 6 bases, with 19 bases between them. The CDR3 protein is CASSFGLGGSRDTQYF. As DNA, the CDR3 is TGTGCCAGCAGCTTTGGCCTGGGGGGCTCCCGGGATACGCAGTATTTT.

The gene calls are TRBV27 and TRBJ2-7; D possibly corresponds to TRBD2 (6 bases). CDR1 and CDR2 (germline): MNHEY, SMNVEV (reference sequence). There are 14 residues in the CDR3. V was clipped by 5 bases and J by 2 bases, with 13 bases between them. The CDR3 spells CASSSPRGTYEQYF. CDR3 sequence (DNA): TGTGCCAGCAGTAGCCCGCGGGGTACCTACGAGCAGTACTTC.

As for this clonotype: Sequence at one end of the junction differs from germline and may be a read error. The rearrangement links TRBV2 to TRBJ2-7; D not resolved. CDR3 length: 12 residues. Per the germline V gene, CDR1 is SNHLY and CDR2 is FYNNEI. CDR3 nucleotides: TGTGCCAGCGATATGAACGGGTACGAGCAGTACTTT. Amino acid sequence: CASDMNGYEQYF.

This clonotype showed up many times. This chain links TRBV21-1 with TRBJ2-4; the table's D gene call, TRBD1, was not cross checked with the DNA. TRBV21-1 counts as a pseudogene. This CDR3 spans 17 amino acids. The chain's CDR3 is CASSKGPRGPPKNIQYF. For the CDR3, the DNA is TGTGCCAGCAGCAAAGGTCCGCGGGGTCCACCCAAAAACATTCAGTACTTC.

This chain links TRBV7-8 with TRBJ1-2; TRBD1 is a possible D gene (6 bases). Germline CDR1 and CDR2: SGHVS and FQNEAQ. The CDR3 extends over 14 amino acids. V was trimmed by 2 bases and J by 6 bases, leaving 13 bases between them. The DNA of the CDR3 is TGTGCCAGCAGCTTATACACAGGGTCGGATGGCTACACCTTC. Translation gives CASSLYTGSDGYTF.

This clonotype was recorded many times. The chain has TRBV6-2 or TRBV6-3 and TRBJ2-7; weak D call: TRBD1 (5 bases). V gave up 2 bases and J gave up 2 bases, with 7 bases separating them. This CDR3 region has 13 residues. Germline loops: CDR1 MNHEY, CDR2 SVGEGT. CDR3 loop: CASSYGAAYEQYF. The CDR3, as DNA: TGTGCCAGCAGTTACGGGGCAGCCTACGAGCAGTACTTC.

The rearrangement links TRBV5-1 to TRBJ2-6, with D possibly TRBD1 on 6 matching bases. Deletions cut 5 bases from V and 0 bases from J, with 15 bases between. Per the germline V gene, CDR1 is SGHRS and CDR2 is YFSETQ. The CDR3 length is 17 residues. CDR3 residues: CASSSTGSTSGANVLTF. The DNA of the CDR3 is TGCGCCAGCAGTAGTACAGGGAGTACCTCTGGGGCCAACGTCCTGACTTTC.

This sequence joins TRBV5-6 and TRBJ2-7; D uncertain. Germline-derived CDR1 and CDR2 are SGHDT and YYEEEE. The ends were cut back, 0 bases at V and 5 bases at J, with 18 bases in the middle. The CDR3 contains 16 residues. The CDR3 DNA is TGTGCCAGCAGCTTGGCATTGCGGACCGACGCCCACGAGCAGTACTTC. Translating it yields CASSLALRTDAHEQYF. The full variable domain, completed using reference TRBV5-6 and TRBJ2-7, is DAGVTQSPTHLIKTRGQQVTLRCSPKSGHDTVSWYQQALGQGPQFIFQYYEEEERQRGNFPDRFSGHQFPNYSSELNVNALLLGDSALYLCASSLALRTDAHEQYFGPGTRLTVT.

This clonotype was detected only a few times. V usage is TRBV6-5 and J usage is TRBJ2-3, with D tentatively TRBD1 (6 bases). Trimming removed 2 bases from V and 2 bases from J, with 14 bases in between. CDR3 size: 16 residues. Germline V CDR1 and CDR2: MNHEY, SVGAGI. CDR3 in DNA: TGTGCCAGCAGTTACAATTTAGGGGACATCACAGATACGCAGTATTTT. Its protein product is CASSYNLGDITDTQYF.

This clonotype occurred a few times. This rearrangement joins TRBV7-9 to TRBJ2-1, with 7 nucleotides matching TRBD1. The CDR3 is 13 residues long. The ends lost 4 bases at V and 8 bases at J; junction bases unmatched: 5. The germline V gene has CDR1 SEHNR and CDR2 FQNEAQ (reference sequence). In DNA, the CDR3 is TGTGCCAGCAGCTCAAGAGGGGGCTATGAGCAGTTCTTC. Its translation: CASSSRGGYEQFF.

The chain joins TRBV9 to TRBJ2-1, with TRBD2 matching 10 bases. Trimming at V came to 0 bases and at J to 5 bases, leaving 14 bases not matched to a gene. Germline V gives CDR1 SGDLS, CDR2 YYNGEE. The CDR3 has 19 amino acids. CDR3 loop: CASSVESVLIAGGNNEQFF. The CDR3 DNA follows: TGTGCCAGCAGCGTAGAATCTGTGTTAATAGCGGGAGGAAACAATGAGCAGTTCTTC.

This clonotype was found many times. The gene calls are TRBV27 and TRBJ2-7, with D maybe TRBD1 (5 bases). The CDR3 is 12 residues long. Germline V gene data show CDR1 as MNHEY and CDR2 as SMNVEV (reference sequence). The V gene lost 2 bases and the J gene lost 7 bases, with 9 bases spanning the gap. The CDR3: CASSLPGREQYF. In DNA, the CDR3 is TGTGCCAGCAGTTTACCAGGGCGGGAGCAGTACTTC.